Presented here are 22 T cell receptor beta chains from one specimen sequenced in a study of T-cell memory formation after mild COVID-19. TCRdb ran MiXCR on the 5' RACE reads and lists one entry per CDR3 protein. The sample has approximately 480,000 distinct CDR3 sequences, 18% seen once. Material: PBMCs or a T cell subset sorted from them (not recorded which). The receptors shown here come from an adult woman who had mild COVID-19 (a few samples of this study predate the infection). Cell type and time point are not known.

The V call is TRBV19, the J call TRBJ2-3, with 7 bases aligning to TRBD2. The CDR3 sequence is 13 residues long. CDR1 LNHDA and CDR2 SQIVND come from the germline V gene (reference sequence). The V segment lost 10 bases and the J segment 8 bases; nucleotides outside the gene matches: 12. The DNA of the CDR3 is TGTGCCACCAGGAGCGGGGCCGGGGTTACGCAGTATTTT. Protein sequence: CATRSGAGVTQYF.

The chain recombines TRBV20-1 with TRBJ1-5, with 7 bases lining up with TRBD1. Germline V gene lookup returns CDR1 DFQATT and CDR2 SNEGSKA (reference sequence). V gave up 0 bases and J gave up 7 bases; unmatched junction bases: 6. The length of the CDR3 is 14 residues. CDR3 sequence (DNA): TGCAGTGCTAGAGAGGCACAGGGGATACAGCCCCAGCATTTT. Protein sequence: CSAREAQGIQPQHF.

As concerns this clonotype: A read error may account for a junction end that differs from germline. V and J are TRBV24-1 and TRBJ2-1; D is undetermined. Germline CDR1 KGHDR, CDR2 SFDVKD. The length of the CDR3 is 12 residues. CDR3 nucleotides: TGTGCCACCAGTGTTTTGGGCAATGAGCAGTTCTTC. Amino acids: CATSVLGNEQFF.

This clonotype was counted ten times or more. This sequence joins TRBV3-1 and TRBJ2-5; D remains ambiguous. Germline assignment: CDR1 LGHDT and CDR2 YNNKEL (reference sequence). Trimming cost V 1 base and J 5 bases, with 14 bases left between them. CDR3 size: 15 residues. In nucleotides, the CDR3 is TGTGCCAGCAGCCAAGTAGGCGTAAGCGCCGAGACCCAGTACTTC. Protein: CASSQVGVSAETQYF.

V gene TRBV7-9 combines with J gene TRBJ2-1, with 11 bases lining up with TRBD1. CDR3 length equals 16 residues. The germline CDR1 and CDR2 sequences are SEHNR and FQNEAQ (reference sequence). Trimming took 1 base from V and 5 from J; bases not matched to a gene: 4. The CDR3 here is CASSLGTGGSDNEQFF. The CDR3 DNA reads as TGTGCCAGCAGCTTAGGGACAGGGGGCTCAGACAATGAGCAGTTCTTC. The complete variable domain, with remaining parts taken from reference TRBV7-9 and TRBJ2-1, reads DTGVSQNPRHKITKRGQNVTFRCDPISEHNRLYWYRQTLGQGPEFLTYFQNEAQLEKSRLLSDRFSAERPKGSFSTLEIQRTEQGDSAMYLCASSLGTGGSDNEQFFGPGTRLTVL.

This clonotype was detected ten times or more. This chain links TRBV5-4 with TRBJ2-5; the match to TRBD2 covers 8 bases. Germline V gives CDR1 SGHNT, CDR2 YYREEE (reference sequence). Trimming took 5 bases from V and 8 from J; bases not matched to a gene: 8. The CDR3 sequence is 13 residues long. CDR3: CASSKAGVNTQYF. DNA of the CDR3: TGTGCCAGCAGTAAAGCGGGAGTGAATACCCAGTACTTC.

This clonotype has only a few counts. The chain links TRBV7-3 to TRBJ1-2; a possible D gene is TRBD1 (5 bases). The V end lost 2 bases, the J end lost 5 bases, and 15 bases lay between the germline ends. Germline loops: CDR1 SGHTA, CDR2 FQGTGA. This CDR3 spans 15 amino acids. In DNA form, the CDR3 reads TGTGCCAGCAGCTTAGTTCCGGCAGGGACTTATGGCTACACCTTC. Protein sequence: CASSLVPAGTYGYTF.

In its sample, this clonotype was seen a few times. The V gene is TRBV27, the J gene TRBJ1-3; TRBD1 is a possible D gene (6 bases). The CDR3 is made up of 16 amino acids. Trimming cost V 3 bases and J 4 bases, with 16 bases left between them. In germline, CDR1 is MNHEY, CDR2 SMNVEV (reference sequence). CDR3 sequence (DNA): TGTGCCAGCAGTTTGAGGGGGGCTTCGGCAGGAAACACCATATATTTT. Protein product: CASSLRGASAGNTIYF.

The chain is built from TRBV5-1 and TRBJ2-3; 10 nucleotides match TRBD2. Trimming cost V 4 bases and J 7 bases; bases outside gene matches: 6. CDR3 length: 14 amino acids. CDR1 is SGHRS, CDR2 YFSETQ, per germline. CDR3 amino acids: CASSPSGRANTQYF. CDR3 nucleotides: TGCGCCAGCAGCCCCAGCGGGAGGGCCAATACGCAGTATTTT.

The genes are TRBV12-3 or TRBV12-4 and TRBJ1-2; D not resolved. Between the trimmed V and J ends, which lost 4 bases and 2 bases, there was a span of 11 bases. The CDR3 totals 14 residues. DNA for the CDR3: TGTGCCAGCAGTTCCCCCCGGGAGAACTATGGCTACACCTTC. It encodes CASSSPRENYGYTF.

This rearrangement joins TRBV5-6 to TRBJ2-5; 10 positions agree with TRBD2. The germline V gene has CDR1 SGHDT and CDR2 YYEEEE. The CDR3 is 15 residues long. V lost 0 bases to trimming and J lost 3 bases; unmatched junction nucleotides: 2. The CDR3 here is CASSLAGLAEETQYF. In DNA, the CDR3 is TGTGCCAGCAGCTTGGCCGGACTAGCGGAAGAGACCCAGTACTTC.

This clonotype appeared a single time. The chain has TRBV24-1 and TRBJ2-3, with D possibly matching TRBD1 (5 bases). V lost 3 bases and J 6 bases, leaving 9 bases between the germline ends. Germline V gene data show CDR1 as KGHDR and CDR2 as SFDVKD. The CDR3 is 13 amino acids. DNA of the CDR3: TGTGCCACCAGTGATCGGACATGGGATACGCAGTATTTT. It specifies CATSDRTWDTQYF.

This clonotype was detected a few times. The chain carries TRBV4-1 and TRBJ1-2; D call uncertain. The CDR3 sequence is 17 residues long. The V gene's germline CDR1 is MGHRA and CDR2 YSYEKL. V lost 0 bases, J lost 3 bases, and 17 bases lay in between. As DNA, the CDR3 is TGCGCCAGCAGCCAAGATCGGGGTAGGAAGGAAGACTATGGCTACACCTTC. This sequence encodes CASSQDRGRKEDYGYTF.

CDR3 nucleotides: TGCAGTGCTAGGCGAGCGGGGCAGCAAGAGACCCAGTACTTC. Translation: CSARRAGQQETQYF. The genes are TRBV20-1 and TRBJ2-5; TRBD2 matches at 7 bases. Germline V gene sequence: CDR1 DFQATT, CDR2 SNEGSKA (reference sequence). V shed 3 bases and J 2 bases; nucleotides not matched to a gene: 6. The CDR3 extends over 14 amino acids.

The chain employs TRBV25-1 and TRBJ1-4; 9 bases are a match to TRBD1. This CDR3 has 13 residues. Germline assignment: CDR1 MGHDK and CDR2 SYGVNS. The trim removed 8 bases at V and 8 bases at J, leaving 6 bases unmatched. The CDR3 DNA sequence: TGTGCCAGCGGACAGGGGATAGAAGAAAAACTGTTTTTT. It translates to CASGQGIEEKLFF.

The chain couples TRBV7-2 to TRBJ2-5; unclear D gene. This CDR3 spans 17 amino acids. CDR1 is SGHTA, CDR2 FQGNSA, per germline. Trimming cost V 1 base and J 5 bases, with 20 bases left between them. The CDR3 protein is CASSLERLRAAGETQYF. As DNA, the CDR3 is TGTGCCAGCAGCTTAGAAAGGCTACGGGCAGCCGGGGAGACCCAGTACTTC.

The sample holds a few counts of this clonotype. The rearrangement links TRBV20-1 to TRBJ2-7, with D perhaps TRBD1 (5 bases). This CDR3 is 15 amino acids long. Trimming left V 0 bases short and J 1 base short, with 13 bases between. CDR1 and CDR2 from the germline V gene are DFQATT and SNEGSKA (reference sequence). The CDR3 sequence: CSARDRAGLSYEQYF. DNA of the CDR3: TGCAGTGCTAGAGATCGGGCAGGGCTATCCTACGAGCAGTACTTC.

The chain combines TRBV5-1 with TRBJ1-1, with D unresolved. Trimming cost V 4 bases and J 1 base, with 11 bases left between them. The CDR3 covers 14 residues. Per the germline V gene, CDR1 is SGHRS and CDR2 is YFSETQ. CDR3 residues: CASSGTTRNTEAFF. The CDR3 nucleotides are TGCGCCAGCAGCGGAACGACGAGGAACACTGAAGCTTTCTTT.

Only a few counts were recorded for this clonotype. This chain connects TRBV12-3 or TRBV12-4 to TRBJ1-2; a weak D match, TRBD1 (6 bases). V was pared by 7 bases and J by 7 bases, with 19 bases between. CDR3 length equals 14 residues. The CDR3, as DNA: TGTGCCAGCACCCCTTTATCGGGGGCTGTTGGCTACACCTTC. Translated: CASTPLSGAVGYTF.

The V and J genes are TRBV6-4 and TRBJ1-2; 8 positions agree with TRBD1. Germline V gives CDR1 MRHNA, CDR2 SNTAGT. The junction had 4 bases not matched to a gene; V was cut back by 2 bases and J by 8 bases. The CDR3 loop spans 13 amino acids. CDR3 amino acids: CASSDRTGWGYTF. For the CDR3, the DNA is TGTGCCAGCAGTGACCGGACAGGGTGGGGCTACACCTTC.

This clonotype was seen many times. As DNA, the CDR3 is TGTGCCAGCAGCTTGGCTACTGGCGGGGGACGGGGGGAGCAGTTCTTC. Translation: CASSLATGGGRGEQFF. The chain joins TRBV5-6 to TRBJ2-1; 7 positions agree with TRBD2. The J segment lost 10 bases and the V segment lost 0 bases, leaving 13 bases of the junction unmatched. CDR3 size: 16 residues. CDR1 and CDR2 from the germline V gene are SGHDT and YYEEEE.

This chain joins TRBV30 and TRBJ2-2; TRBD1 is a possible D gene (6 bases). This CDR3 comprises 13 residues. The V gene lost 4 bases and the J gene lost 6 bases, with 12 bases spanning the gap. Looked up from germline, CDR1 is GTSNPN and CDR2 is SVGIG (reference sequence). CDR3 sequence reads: CAWTGERAGELFF. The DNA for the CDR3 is TGTGCCTGGACAGGGGAACGGGCCGGGGAGCTGTTTTTT.